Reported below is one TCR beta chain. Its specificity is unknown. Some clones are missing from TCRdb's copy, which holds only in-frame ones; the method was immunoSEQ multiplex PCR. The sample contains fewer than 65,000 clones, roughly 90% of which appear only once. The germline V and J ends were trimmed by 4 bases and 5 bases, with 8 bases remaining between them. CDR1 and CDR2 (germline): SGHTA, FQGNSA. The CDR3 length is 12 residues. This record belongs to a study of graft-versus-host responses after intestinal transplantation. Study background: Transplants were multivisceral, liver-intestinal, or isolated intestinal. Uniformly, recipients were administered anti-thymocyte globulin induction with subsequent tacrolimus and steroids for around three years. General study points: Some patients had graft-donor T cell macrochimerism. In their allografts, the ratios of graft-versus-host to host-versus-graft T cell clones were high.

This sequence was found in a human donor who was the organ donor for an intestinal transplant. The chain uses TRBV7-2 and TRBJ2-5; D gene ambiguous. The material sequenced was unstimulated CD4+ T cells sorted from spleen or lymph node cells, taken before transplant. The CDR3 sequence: CASSYGSETQYF. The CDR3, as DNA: TGTGCCAGCAGCTACGGGTCGGAGACCCAGTACTTC. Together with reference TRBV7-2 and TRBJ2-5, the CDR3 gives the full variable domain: GAGVSQSPSNKVTEKGKDVELRCDPISGHTALYWYRQSLGQGLEFLIYFQGNSAPDKSGLPSDRFSAERTGGSVSTLTIQRTQQEDSAVYLCASSYGSETQYFGPGTRLLVL.